The 17 T cell receptor beta chains in this list originate from one sample, sequenced in a study of blood T cell repertoires in COVID-19. Sequencing was performed with immunoSEQ multiplex PCR; in TCRdb, only in-frame clones are kept and a portion is missing. The sample records over 250,000 clones, around nine tenths being singletons. Sequencing was done on a sample of peripheral blood. All receptors come from a woman in her 70s with COVID-19, enrolled during active disease.

The chain carries TRBV7-6 and TRBJ1-2; possibly TRBD1 for D (6 bases). Trimming took 1 base from V and 6 from J, leaving 9 bases between them. The CDR3 runs 13 residues. CDR1 is SGHVS, CDR2 FNYEAQ, per germline. The DNA for the CDR3 is TGTGCCAGCAGCTTAGTAACAGGGAATGGCTACACCTTC. Amino acid sequence: CASSLVTGNGYTF.

The rearrangement joins TRBV12-3 or TRBV12-4 to TRBJ1-1; D not certain. The CDR3 totals 13 residues. Trimming shortened V by 5 bases and J by 4 bases, and 11 bases separated the two germline ends. The CDR3 spells CASSSQAGTEAFF. Written as DNA, the CDR3 is TGTGCCAGCAGTAGCCAGGCGGGCACTGAAGCTTTCTTT.

This chain uses TRBV4-1 with TRBJ2-1, with 11 bases lining up with TRBD2. The junction had 8 bases not matched to a gene; V was cut back by 0 bases and J by 7 bases. This CDR3 spans 17 amino acids. Germline V CDR1 and CDR2: MGHRA, YSYEKL. The DNA of the CDR3 is TGCGCCAGCAGCCAAGATCAACTAGCGGGAGCCAAGAATGAGCAGTTCTTC. This gives the protein CASSQDQLAGAKNEQFF.

The chain couples TRBV5-1 to TRBJ2-1, with TRBD2 matching 15 bases. Germline trimming cut 4 bases from V and 7 bases from J; bases unmatched to any gene: 15. This CDR3 has 19 amino acids. Germline CDR1 and CDR2: SGHRS and YFSETQ. CDR3 sequence: CASSKGTSGRLHHKNEQFF. For the CDR3, the DNA is TGCGCCAGCAGCAAAGGGACTAGCGGGAGGCTGCATCATAAGAATGAGCAGTTCTTC.

The CDR3 DNA sequence: TGTGCCAGTAGTATGGGAGTGAATTCACCCCTCCACTTT. This encodes CASSMGVNSPLHF. This chain connects TRBV19 to TRBJ1-6; D remains ambiguous. Germline lookup yields CDR1 LNHDA and CDR2 SQIVND (reference sequence). Trimming cost V 3 bases and J 7 bases, with 7 bases left between them. CDR3 length: 13 residues.

This clone was recorded once. The rearrangement links TRBV27 to TRBJ1-5, with a weak D call TRBD1 (6 bases). The CDR3 extends over 15 amino acids. From germline, CDR1 is MNHEY and CDR2 SMNVEV (reference sequence). The ends were cut back, 3 bases at V and 7 bases at J, with 16 bases in the middle. This CDR3 is CASSFQTGMGQPQHF. CDR3 coding DNA: TGTGCCAGCAGTTTTCAAACAGGGATGGGCCAGCCCCAGCATTTT.

The chain couples TRBV28 to TRBJ1-2, with D perhaps TRBD1 (5 bases). Germline V lookup: CDR1 MDHEN, CDR2 SYDVKM. The V end lost 6 bases, the J end lost 5 bases, and 16 bases lay between the germline ends. The CDR3 is made up of 14 amino acids. The CDR3 region is CASRFQGRLYGYTF. The CDR3 bases are TGTGCCAGCAGGTTTCAGGGCCGCCTATATGGCTACACCTTC.

This chain links TRBV6-6 with TRBJ1-5, with 10 nucleotides matching TRBD1. The CDR3 has 17 residues. Trimming at V came to 5 bases and at J to 2 bases, leaving 9 bases not matched to a gene. Germline loops: CDR1 MNHNY, CDR2 SVGAGI (reference sequence). The CDR3 sequence: CASSRNRDRGGNQPQHF. The CDR3 DNA follows: TGTGCCAGCAGTCGAAACCGGGACAGGGGTGGCAATCAGCCCCAGCATTTT.

The chain has TRBV11-2 and TRBJ1-6; 7 bases match TRBD1. V trimming: 1 base; J trimming: 7 bases; junction bases outside the gene matches: 4. The CDR3 length is 15 residues. Germline CDR1 SGHAT, CDR2 FQNNGV. CDR3 bases: TGTGCCAGCAGCTTAGTAGGGACAGAGAATTCACCCCTCCACTTT. Translation: CASSLVGTENSPLHF.

In DNA form, the CDR3 reads TGTGCCAGTAACAGCGGGAGGTCCTACAATGAGCAGTTCTTC. Protein sequence: CASNSGRSYNEQFF. The V call is TRBV19, the J call TRBJ2-1, with 9 bases lining up with TRBD2. V shed 7 bases and J 1 base; nucleotides not matched to a gene: 2. Germline V gene sequence: CDR1 LNHDA, CDR2 SQIVND (reference sequence). This CDR3 is 14 amino acids long.

The V gene is TRBV9, the J gene TRBJ1-1, with no clear D. This CDR3 region has 15 residues. V was trimmed by 3 bases and J by 5 bases, leaving 17 bases between them. Germline V gene data show CDR1 as SGDLS and CDR2 as YYNGEE. CDR3 region: CASSEVVAENTEAFF. The CDR3 DNA reads TGTGCCAGCAGCGAAGTGGTGGCGGAAAATACTGAAGCTTTCTTT.

The J gene is TRBJ1-2, the V gene TRBV4-1; no clear D. The CDR3 totals 16 residues. With 4 bases removed from V and 7 bases from J, the gap between germline ends came to 22 bases. Germline V CDR1 and CDR2: MGHRA, YSYEKL. The CDR3 here is CASSPKPPSLVGGYTF. CDR3 nucleotide sequence: TGCGCCAGCAGCCCAAAGCCTCCTTCTTTGGTTGGTGGCTACACCTTC.

The J gene is TRBJ1-5, the V gene TRBV24-1; the D gene is possibly TRBD1 (5 bases). From germline, CDR1 is KGHDR and CDR2 SFDVKD. This CDR3 has 13 amino acids. Trimming stripped 5 bases from V and 3 bases from J, with 7 bases between. The CDR3 region is CATSARDNQPQHF. The CDR3 region has the DNA TGTGCCACCAGTGCCAGGGACAATCAGCCCCAGCATTTT.

This chain joins TRBV6-5 and TRBJ1-1, with 8 bases aligning to TRBD1. CDR3 length equals 15 residues. Per the germline V gene, CDR1 is MNHEY and CDR2 is SVGAGI. V was clipped by 6 bases and J by 3 bases; unmatched bases: 9. The CDR3 loop is CASSPPSDRDTEAFF. CDR3 nucleotides: TGTGCCAGCAGCCCCCCGTCGGACAGGGACACTGAAGCTTTCTTT.

The V gene is TRBV6-2 or TRBV6-3, the J gene TRBJ2-5; tentatively, D is TRBD2 (5 bases). The germline V gene has CDR1 MNHEY and CDR2 SVGEGT. There are 14 residues in the CDR3. V was cut by 0 bases and J by 5 bases, with 10 bases left in between. DNA of the CDR3: TGTGCCAGCAGTTACTCTTGGGGAGAGGAGACCCAGTACTTC. Amino acid sequence: CASSYSWGEETQYF.

The genes are TRBV19 and TRBJ1-1; TRBD1 matches 7 bases. Germline CDR1 reads LNHDA; CDR2 reads SQIVND (reference sequence). The CDR3 sequence is 12 residues long. J lost 8 bases, V lost 2 bases, and 2 bases had no gene match. The CDR3 loop is CASSIPQGEAFF. CDR3 nucleotide sequence: TGTGCCAGTAGTATACCACAGGGGGAAGCTTTCTTT.

This chain connects TRBV27 to TRBJ2-5; D gene uncertain. The germline V and J ends were trimmed by 4 bases and 5 bases, with 11 bases remaining between them. The germline gives CDR1 MNHEY, CDR2 SMNVEV (reference sequence). The CDR3 has 13 amino acids. As DNA, the CDR3 is TGTGCCAGCAGTTCACAGTCGGTTGAGACCCAGTACTTC. Translating gives CASSSQSVETQYF.